Shown below are 12 T cell receptor beta chains from a single sample sequenced in a study of regulatory T cells in long-lasting Graves disease. Construction of TCR beta libraries relied on iRepertoire HTBI primers and on Arm-PCR targeting CDR3 regions. TCRdb redid the calling of the multiplex PCR reads with MiXCR, one entry per CDR3 protein. Among 360,000 or so distinct CDR3 sequences listed, around 15% were seen once. Regarding time point: newly diagnosed GD, antithyroid drugs for less than 3 months. From PBMCs, RNA was extracted and then used to make the TCR library. The same specimen was also included in a second study, on T cells in Graves' hyperthyroidism and ophthalmopathy.

Sequencing was performed on peripheral blood mononuclear cells (PBMCs), taken at new diagnosis, from a patient treated with antithyroid drugs. These receptors were collected from a woman under 30 with Graves disease.

This clonotype was found many times. V and J are TRBV30 and TRBJ2-2, with a possible D match to TRBD2 (7 bases). This CDR3 comprises 12 residues. V was trimmed by 3 bases and J by 12 bases, leaving 14 bases between them. Looked up from germline, CDR1 is GTSNPN and CDR2 is SVGIG (reference sequence). In nucleotides, the CDR3 is TGTGCCTGGAGACGGACCGGGGGGCAGCTGTTTTTT. It is translated as CAWRRTGGQLFF. Supplemented by reference TRBV30 and TRBJ2-2, the full variable domain reads SQTIHQWPATLVQPVGSPLSLECTVEGTSNPNLYWYRQAAGRGLQLLFYSVGIGQISSEVPQNLSASRPQDRQFILSSKKLLLSDSGFYLCAWRRTGGQLFFGEGSRLTVL.

This rearrangement joins TRBV19 to TRBJ2-1, with TRBD2 matching 14 bases. The V gene's germline CDR1 is LNHDA and CDR2 SQIVND (reference sequence). Trimming cost V 6 bases and J 7 bases; bases outside gene matches: 5. The CDR3 extends over 15 amino acids. CDR3 protein: CASSWGTSGRNEQFF. The CDR3 nucleotides are TGTGCCAGTAGCTGGGGGACTAGCGGGAGAAATGAGCAGTTCTTC.

In this sample, this clonotype turned up once. A much more abundant neighbour one base away suggests this may be a read error. The DNA of the CDR3 is TGTGCCAGCAGTCCAACAGGGGGCTCTGGGGCCGACGTCCTGACTTTC. This translates into CASSPTGGSGADVLTF. The chain combines TRBV6-2 or TRBV6-3 with TRBJ2-6; 9 nucleotides match TRBD1. The CDR3 is made up of 16 amino acids. Germline V gives CDR1 MNHEY, CDR2 SVGEGT.

This clonotype was observed at least ten times. The V call is TRBV2, the J call TRBJ1-1; D is unclear. Between the trimmed V and J ends, which lost 3 bases and 7 bases, there was a span of 15 bases. CDR1 SNHLY and CDR2 FYNNEI come from the germline V gene. The CDR3 has 14 amino acids. CDR3 region: CASSDPLLRLEAFF. The CDR3 region has the DNA TGTGCCAGCAGTGATCCACTCCTCCGCCTTGAAGCTTTCTTT.

In this sample, this clonotype turned up a few times. The V gene is TRBV20-1, the J gene TRBJ2-7; perhaps TRBD2 as D (6 bases). V lost 4 bases and J 4 bases, leaving 17 bases between the germline ends. Germline CDR1 reads DFQATT; CDR2 reads SNEGSKA (reference sequence). The length of the CDR3 is 14 residues. The CDR3 reads CSATPGGVSYEQYF. DNA of the CDR3: TGCAGTGCTACCCCTGGCGGGGTTTCGTACGAGCAGTACTTC.

This clonotype was observed many times. For the CDR3, the DNA is TGTGCCAGCAGCTCTAGACAGGGGACCGCTGGCGAGCAGTACTTC. It encodes CASSSRQGTAGEQYF. J is TRBJ2-7 and V is TRBV11-3, with 8 nucleotides matching TRBD1. This CDR3 has 15 residues. CDR1 SGHNT and CDR2 YENEEA come from the germline V gene. V lost 4 bases to trimming and J lost 6 bases; unmatched junction nucleotides: 11.

There are many counts of this clonotype. V and J are TRBV29-1 and TRBJ2-3, with 7 bases matching TRBD1. The CDR3 is made up of 14 amino acids. From germline, CDR1 is SQVTM and CDR2 ANQGSEA. The V and J ends lost 5 bases and 6 bases, in that order; junction bases with no gene match: 11. CDR3 DNA sequence: TGCAGCGTTTCCGAGGGGGCCATATCGGATACGCAGTATTTT. Translating gives CSVSEGAISDTQYF.

There are many counts of this clonotype. The chain is built from TRBV5-1 and TRBJ1-2, with a weak D call TRBD1 (5 bases). The germline gives CDR1 SGHRS, CDR2 YFSETQ. The V end lost 0 bases, the J end lost 8 bases, and 17 bases lay between the germline ends. The CDR3 covers 15 residues. CDR3 nucleotides: TGCGCCAGCAGCTTGGCCGACAGTGCTGGACGAGGCTACACCTTC. This encodes CASSLADSAGRGYTF.

The sample holds many counts of this clonotype. The chain links TRBV28 to TRBJ1-1, with unresolved D. The germline V gene encodes CDR1 MDHEN and CDR2 SYDVKM. CDR3 length: 15 residues. V was shortened by 3 bases and J by 0 bases, with 11 bases between the two germline ends. The CDR3, as DNA: TGTGCCAGCAGTTTGGGCGGATTGATGAACACTGAAGCTTTCTTT. This translates into CASSLGGLMNTEAFF.

In this sample, this clonotype turned up many times. The CDR3 sequence is CASSSTNVRGGRTQYF. The CDR3 DNA is TGTGCCAGCAGCTCAACGAATGTTCGGGGGGGACGGACCCAGTACTTC. This sequence joins TRBV5-4 and TRBJ2-5, with TRBD2 identical over 8 bases. The CDR3 extends over 16 amino acids. Germline V gene data show CDR1 as SGHNT and CDR2 as YYREEE (reference sequence). With V trimmed by 3 bases and J by 7 bases, 14 bases remained unmatched. The full variable domain, its missing parts supplied by reference TRBV5-4 and TRBJ2-5, is ETGVTQSPTHLIKTRGQQVTLRCSSQSGHNTVSWYQQALGQGPQFIFQYYREEENGRGNFPPRFSGLQFPNYSSELNVNALELDDSALYLCASSSTNVRGGRTQYFGPGTRLLVL.

The sample holds many counts of this clonotype. The CDR3 DNA sequence: TGTGCCAGCAGCACTCGGACAGCGGGAGCTTTCTTT. This encodes CASSTRTAGAFF. The gene calls are TRBV28 and TRBJ1-1; D is perhaps TRBD1 (6 bases). The ends were cut back, 6 bases at V and 10 bases at J, with 15 bases in the middle. Germline V gene data show CDR1 as MDHEN and CDR2 as SYDVKM. The CDR3 loop spans 12 amino acids.

This clonotype was seen ten or more times. V usage is TRBV28 and J usage is TRBJ2-7; D remains ambiguous. The length of the CDR3 is 14 residues. Per the germline V gene, CDR1 is MDHEN and CDR2 is SYDVKM. With 2 bases removed from V and 0 bases from J, the gap between germline ends came to 8 bases. The CDR3 coding sequence is TGTGCCAGCAGTTTACACGTGGGCTCCTACGAGCAGTACTTC. Translating it yields CASSLHVGSYEQYF.